What follows are 10 T cell receptor beta chains derived from one specimen sequenced in a study of T cell repertoires in cytomegalovirus infection. Antigens for these TCRs are unknown. TCRdb re-derived calls from the reads in MiXCR, one entry per CDR3 protein. Among about 400,000 distinct CDR3 sequences, about 32% were seen once, and the ten largest hold less than 15%. This sample comprised cultured PBMCs, obtained from culture after CMV antigen stimulation. These receptors all come from a human donor in good health (CMV status not recorded). Some clones in this sample may be carry-over from other donors' samples.

The V call is TRBV4-1, the J call TRBJ1-4; D gene unclear. Germline CDR1 MGHRA, CDR2 YSYEKL. Between the trimmed V and J ends, which lost 6 bases and 8 bases, there was a span of 13 bases. CDR3 length equals 13 residues. CDR3 DNA sequence: TGCGCCAGCAGACCGGGGAGGGCGGAAAAACTGTTTTTT. Its protein is CASRPGRAEKLFF.

This clonotype came up a few times. This chain links TRBV10-2 with TRBJ1-1, with a tentative D call TRBD1 (5 bases). V shed 6 bases and J shed 1 base, with 21 bases lying between them. Germline-derived CDR1 and CDR2 are WSHSY and SAAADI. CDR3 length: 17 amino acids. The CDR3 reads CASSRTGTLHGNTEAFF. Here the CDR3 DNA reads TGCGCCAGCAGCCGTACCGGGACCCTTCATGGGAACACTGAAGCTTTCTTT.

This clonotype was recorded at least ten times. V usage is TRBV11-2 and J usage is TRBJ2-3, with 7 bases matching TRBD1. This CDR3 region has 16 residues. Germline V lookup: CDR1 SGHAT, CDR2 FQNNGV. V was clipped by 2 bases and J by 2 bases; unmatched bases: 7. In nucleotides, the CDR3 is TGTGCCAGCAGCTTAAGAGGGGGACAGTACACAGATACGCAGTATTTT. Translated, it gives CASSLRGGQYTDTQYF.

CDR3 sequence (DNA): TGTGCCAGCAGAGAGATAACAGGGGCCCCCTACGAGCAGTACTTC. Its translation is CASREITGAPYEQYF. J is TRBJ2-7 and V is TRBV6-1; 7 bases fit TRBD1. The V gene's germline CDR1 is MNHNS and CDR2 SASEGT. The length of the CDR3 is 15 residues. The junction had 10 bases not matched to a gene; V was cut back by 6 bases and J by 2 bases.

This clonotype was detected only a few times. This rearrangement joins TRBV28 to TRBJ1-1; D is undetermined. The V end lost 3 bases, the J end lost 0 bases, and 11 bases lay between the germline ends. From germline, CDR1 is MDHEN and CDR2 SYDVKM. This CDR3 region has 15 residues. The CDR3 is CASSFTATMNTEAFF. The DNA of the CDR3 is TGTGCCAGCAGTTTTACTGCCACCATGAACACTGAAGCTTTCTTT.

This clonotype was seen a single time. The chain links TRBV14 to TRBJ2-3, with D possibly being TRBD1 (6 bases). CDR3 length: 17 amino acids. Between the trimmed V and J ends, which lost 0 bases and 0 bases, there was a span of 13 bases. In germline, CDR1 is SGHDN, CDR2 FVKESK. In DNA, the CDR3 is TGTGCCAGCAGCCAAGATCAACAGGGTATCAGCACAGATACGCAGTATTTT. It specifies CASSQDQQGISTDTQYF.

This clonotype was seen more than once but under ten times. V usage is TRBV29-1 and J usage is TRBJ2-7; no firm D call. This CDR3 is built from 11 residues. V lost 6 bases to trimming and J lost 4 bases, with 10 bases between them. CDR1 is SQVTM, CDR2 ANQGSEA, per germline. Written as DNA, the CDR3 is TGCAGCGTCCTTATGTTGTACGAGCAGTACTTC. Protein product: CSVLMLYEQYF.

At least ten counts were recorded for this clonotype. J is TRBJ1-5 and V is TRBV7-8; D is unclear. V dropped 0 bases and J dropped 1 base, with 10 bases sitting between them. This CDR3 is built from 16 residues. The germline gives CDR1 SGHVS, CDR2 FQNEAQ. This chain's CDR3 is CASSLAGKISNQPQHF. The CDR3 region has the DNA TGTGCCAGCAGCTTAGCAGGGAAGATAAGCAATCAGCCCCAGCATTTT.

The chain couples TRBV24-1 to TRBJ2-3; D possibly corresponds to TRBD2 (5 bases). CDR3 length: 13 residues. Trimming removed 7 bases at V and 0 bases at J, with 7 bases between. The germline gives CDR1 KGHDR, CDR2 SFDVKD. CDR3 region: CATRRDSTDTQYF. The CDR3 nucleotides read TGTGCCACCAGGAGGGATAGCACAGATACGCAGTATTTT.

In this sample, this clonotype turned up many times. The chain joins TRBV28 to TRBJ1-2, with D possibly matching TRBD1 (5 bases). Germline V lookup: CDR1 MDHEN, CDR2 SYDVKM. Trimming pared 4 bases from V and 5 bases from J, leaving 8 bases between. This CDR3 contains 12 residues. The CDR3 here is CASSSGGYGYTF. DNA of the CDR3: TGTGCCAGCAGTTCGGGGGGTTATGGCTACACCTTC.